The clone carrying this TCR beta chain showed up just once. Its antigen is as yet unknown. PCR amplification relied on 60 Vbeta primers (plus 13 Jbeta primers). The protocol was immunoSEQ multiplex PCR, while the TCRdb copy is restricted to in-frame clones and leaves out a portion. The sample shows about 120,000 clones, over 65% of them seen only once. Germline V gene data show CDR1 as MDHEN and CDR2 as SYDVKM. Trimming left V 2 bases short and J 8 bases short, with 9 bases between. The CDR3 runs to 12 residues. The sample originates from a study of cytomegalovirus exposure and HLA in healthy donors. Overall study results and limits: A missense variant in DCLRE1C was later tied to TCR beta V- and J-gene trimming. A later analysis reported that several of the most significant clusters appeared to be linked to common viral pathogens, among them Epstein-Barr virus.

The specimen sequenced was PBMCs. The sequence was obtained from a woman aged 40 to 55 in good health and CMV-seropositive. The rearrangement uses TRBV28 and TRBJ1-2; D ambiguous. The CDR3 DNA reads as TGTGCCAGCAGTTTACAGGAGGAGGGCTACACCTTC. It codes for CASSLQEEGYTF.